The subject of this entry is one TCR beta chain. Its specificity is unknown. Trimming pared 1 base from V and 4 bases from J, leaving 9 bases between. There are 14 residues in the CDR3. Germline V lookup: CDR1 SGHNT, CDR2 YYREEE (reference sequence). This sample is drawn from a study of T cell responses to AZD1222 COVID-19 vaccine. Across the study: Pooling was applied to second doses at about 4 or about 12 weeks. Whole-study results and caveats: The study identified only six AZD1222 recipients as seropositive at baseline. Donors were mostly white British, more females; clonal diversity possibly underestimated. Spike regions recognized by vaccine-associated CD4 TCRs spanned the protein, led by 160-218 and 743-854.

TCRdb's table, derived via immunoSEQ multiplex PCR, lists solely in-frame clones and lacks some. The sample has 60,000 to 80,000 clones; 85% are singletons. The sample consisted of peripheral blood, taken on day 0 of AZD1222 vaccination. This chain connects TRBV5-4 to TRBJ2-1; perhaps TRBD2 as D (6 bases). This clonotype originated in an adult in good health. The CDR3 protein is CASSLTGVYNEQFF. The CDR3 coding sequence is TGTGCCAGCAGCTTGACGGGAGTATACAATGAGCAGTTCTTC.